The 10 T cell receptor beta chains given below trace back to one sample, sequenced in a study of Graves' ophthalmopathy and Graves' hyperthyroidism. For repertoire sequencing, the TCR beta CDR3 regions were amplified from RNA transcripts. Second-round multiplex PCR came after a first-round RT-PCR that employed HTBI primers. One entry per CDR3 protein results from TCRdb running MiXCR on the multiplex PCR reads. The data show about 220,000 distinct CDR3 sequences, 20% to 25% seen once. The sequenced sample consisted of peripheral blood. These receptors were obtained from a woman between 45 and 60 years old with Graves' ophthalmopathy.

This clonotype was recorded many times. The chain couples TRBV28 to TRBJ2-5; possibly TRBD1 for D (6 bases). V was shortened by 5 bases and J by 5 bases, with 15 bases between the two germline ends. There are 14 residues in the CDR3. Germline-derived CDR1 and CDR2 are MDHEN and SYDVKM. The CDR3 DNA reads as TGTGCCAGCAGTCCGCCAAGGGGGAGCGAGACCCAGTACTTC. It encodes CASSPPRGSETQYF.

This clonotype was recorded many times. The CDR3, as DNA: TGTGCCAGCAGTGTCGGCGGAGATCAAGAGACCCAGTACTTC. This codes for CASSVGGDQETQYF. The chain employs TRBV9 and TRBJ2-5; D gene unclear. The germline gives CDR1 SGDLS, CDR2 YYNGEE. Trimming left V 5 bases short and J 2 bases short, with 13 bases between. This CDR3 region has 14 residues.

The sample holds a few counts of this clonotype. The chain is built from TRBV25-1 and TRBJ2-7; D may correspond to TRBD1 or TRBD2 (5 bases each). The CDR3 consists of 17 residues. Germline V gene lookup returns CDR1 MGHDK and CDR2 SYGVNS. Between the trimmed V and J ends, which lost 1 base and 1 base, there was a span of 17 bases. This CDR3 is CASSEFTRASLSYEQYF. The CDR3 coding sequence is TGTGCCAGCAGTGAATTTACCAGGGCTAGCCTATCCTACGAGCAGTACTTC.

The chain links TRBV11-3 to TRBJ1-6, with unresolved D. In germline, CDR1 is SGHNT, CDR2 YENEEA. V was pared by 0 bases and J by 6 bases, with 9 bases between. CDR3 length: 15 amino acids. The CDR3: CASSLEAGVNSPLHF. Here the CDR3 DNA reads TGTGCCAGCAGCTTAGAGGCAGGTGTTAATTCACCCCTCCACTTT.

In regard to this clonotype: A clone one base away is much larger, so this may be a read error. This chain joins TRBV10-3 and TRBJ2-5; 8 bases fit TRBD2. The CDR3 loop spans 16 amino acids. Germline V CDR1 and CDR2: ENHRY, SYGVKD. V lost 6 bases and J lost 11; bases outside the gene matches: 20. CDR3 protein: CAISPQAGLATNEQYF. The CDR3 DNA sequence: TGTGCCATCAGCCCCCAAGCCGGACTAGCCACCAATGAGCAGTACTTC.

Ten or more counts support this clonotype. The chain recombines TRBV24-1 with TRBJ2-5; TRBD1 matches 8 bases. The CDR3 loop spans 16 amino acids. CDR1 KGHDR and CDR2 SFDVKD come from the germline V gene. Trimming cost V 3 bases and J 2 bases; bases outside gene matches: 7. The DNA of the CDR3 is TGTGCCACCAGTGATCGACAGGGGCCTAGACAAGAGACCCAGTACTTC. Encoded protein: CATSDRQGPRQETQYF.

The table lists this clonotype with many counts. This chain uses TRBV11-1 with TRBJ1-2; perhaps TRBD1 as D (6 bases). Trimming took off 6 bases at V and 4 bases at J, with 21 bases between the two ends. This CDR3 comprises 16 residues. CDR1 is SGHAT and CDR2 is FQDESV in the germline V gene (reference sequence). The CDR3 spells CASSRLAGGLGYGYTF. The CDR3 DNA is TGTGCCAGCAGTCGTCTAGCGGGGGGGCTTGGCTATGGCTACACCTTC. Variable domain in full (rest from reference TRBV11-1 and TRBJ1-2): EAEVAQSPRYKITEKSQAVAFWCDPISGHATLYWYRQILGQGPELLVQFQDESVVDDSQLPKDRFSAERLKGVDSTLKIQPAELGDSAMYLCASSRLAGGLGYGYTFGSGTRLTVV.

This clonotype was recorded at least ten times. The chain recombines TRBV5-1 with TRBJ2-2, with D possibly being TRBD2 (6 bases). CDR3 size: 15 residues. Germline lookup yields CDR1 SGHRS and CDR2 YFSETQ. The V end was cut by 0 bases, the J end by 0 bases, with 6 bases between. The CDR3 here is CASSLGGANTGELFF. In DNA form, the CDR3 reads TGCGCCAGCAGCTTGGGCGGGGCGAACACCGGGGAGCTGTTTTTT.

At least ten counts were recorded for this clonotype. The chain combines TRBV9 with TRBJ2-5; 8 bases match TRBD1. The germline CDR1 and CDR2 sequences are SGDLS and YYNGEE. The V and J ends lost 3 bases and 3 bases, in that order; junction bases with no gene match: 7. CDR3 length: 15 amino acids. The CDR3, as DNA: TGTGCCAGCAGCGAGGCGGCAGGGGGCAAAGAGACCCAGTACTTC. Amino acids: CASSEAAGGKETQYF. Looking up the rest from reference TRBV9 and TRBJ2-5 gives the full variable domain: DSGVTQTPKHLITATGQRVTLRCSPRSGDLSVYWYQQSLDQGLQFLIQYYNGEERAKGNILERFSAQQFPDLHSELNLSSLELGDSALYFCASSEAAGGKETQYFGPGTRLLVL.

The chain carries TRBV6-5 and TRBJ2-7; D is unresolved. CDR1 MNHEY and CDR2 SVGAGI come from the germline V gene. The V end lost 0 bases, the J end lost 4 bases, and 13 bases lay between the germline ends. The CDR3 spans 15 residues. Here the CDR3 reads CASSYSPGFEYEQYF. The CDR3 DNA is TGTGCCAGCAGTTACTCGCCGGGCTTCGAGTACGAGCAGTACTTC.